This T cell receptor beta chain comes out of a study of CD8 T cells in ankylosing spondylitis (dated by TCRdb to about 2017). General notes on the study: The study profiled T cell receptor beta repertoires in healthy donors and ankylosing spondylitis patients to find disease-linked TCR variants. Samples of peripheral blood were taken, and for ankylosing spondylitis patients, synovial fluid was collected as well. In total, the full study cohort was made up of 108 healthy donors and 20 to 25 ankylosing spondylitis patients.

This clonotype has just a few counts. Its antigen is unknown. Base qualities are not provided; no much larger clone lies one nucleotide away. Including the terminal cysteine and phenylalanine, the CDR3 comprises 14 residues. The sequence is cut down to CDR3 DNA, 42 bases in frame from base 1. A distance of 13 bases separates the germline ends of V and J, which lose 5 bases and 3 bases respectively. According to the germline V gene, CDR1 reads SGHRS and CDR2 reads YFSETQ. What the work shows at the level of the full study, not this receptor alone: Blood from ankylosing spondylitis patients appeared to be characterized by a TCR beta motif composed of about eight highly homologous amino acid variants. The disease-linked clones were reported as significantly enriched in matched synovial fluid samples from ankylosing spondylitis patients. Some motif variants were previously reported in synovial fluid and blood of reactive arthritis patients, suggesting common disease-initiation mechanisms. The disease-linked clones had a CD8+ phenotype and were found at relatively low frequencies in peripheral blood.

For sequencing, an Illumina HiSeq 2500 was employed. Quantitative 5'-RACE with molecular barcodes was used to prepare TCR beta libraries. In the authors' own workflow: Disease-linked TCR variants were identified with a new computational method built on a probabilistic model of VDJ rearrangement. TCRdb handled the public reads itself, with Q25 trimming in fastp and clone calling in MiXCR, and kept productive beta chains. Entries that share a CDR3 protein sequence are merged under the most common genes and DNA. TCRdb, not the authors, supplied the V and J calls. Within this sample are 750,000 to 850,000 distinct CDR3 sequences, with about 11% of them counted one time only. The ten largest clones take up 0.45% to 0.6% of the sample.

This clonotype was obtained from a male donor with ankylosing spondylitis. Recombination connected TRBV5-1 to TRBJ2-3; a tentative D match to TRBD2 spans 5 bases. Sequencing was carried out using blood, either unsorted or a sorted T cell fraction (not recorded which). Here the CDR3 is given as CASRRTRRTDTQYF. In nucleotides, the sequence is TGCGCCAGCAGACGAACTAGGCGGACAGATACGCAGTATTTT.